This TCR beta chain was identified during a study of regulatory T cells in long-lasting Graves disease. CDR3 regions were amplified by Arm-PCR using iRepertoire HTBI primers to build TCR beta libraries. TCRdb reanalysed the multiplex PCR reads using MiXCR and keeps one entry per CDR3 protein. The sample holds 600,000 to 650,000 distinct CDR3 sequences, under 20% seen once. The table lists this clonotype with many counts. Time point given: newly diagnosed GD, antithyroid drugs for less than 3 months. Isolated PBMC RNA provided the starting material for the TCR library. The CDR3 has 14 amino acids. Germline lookup yields CDR1 ENHRY and CDR2 SYGVKD. Unmatched junction bases numbered 7, after V lost 5 bases and J lost 3 bases. These records were also assigned to another study, of T cells in Graves' hyperthyroidism and ophthalmopathy.

This TCR came from a young woman with Graves disease. The V call is TRBV10-3, the J call TRBJ2-7; 7 bases line up with TRBD1. The sample here was peripheral blood mononuclear cells (PBMCs), taken at new diagnosis, from a patient treated with antithyroid drugs. The CDR3 region has the DNA TGTGCCATCAGTAGAGATGACAGGGACTACGAGCAGTACTTC. This codes for CAISRDDRDYEQYF.